This TCR beta chain was recovered during a study of blood T cell repertoires in COVID-19. This CDR3 comprises 16 residues. The ends lost 3 bases at V and 12 bases at J; junction bases unmatched: 11. CDR1 and CDR2 from the germline V gene are MGHRA and YSYEKL. In the source study's methods: Counts of nucleated cells, estimated from reference gene primer amplification, were obtained. The assay was immunoSEQ multiplex PCR, and TCRdb's table has in-frame clones only and misses some. The DNA gave D and trimming, while V, J and clone size come from that table. Found here are 26,000 or so clones, roughly 90% of them singletons; the top ten hold 2.5% to 3%.

The receptor's source is a human donor in a cohort sampled during active COVID-19. Sequenced: peripheral blood. The V and J genes are TRBV4-1 and TRBJ2-1, with 13 bases identical to TRBD2. Here the CDR3 DNA reads TGCGCCAGCAGCCAGAGGACTAGCGGGGGATGGTTGGGGCAGTTCTTC. Amino acid sequence: CASSQRTSGGWLGQFF.